Listed below are T cell receptor beta chains from one sample, sequenced in a study of blood T cells in healthy people across ages. MiXCR, run by TCRdb on the 5' RACE reads, gives a single entry per CDR3 protein. Counted here are about 1.5 million distinct CDR3 sequences, about 42% occurring once; the ten biggest clones make up over 3.5%. Input material: blood. These receptors all stem from a woman younger than 35 in good health. CDR3s include the opening cysteine and the closing phenylalanine or tryptophan. D genes are given only for firm matches. Size is omitted from some rows. Given values are once, few, many or a class for expanded clones.

j_call | d_call | v_call | clone_size | cdr3_length | cdr3_nt | cdr3_aa
TRBJ2-7 | TRBD2 | TRBV7-2 | NA | 15 | TGTGCCAGCAGCTTACTTGGACTAGCCCTCTACGAGCAGTACTTC | CASSLLGLALYEQYF
TRBJ2-1 | TRBD2 | TRBV7-2 | few | 15 | TGTGCCAGCAGCTTTTCGGACCTAGCGGGGTCTGAGCAGTTCTTC | CASSFSDLAGSEQFF
TRBJ2-7 | NA | TRBV7-8 | NA | 14 | TGTGCCAGCAGCTTTCAGAGCTCCTACAATGAGCAGTACTTC | CASSFQSSYNEQYF
TRBJ1-5 | NA | TRBV27 | few | 14 | TGTGCCAGCAGTCCCGACAGTATCTCTCAGCCCCAGCATTTT | CASSPDSISQPQHF
TRBJ2-1 | TRBD1 | TRBV27 | NA | 15 | TGTGCCAGCAGTTTGGGACAGGTCATTTTCAATGAGCAGTTCTTC | CASSLGQVIFNEQFF
TRBJ1-4 | TRBD1 | TRBV4-1 | NA | 15 | TGCGCCAGCAGCCCCGCGACAGGGGAGAATGAAAAACTGTTTTTT | CASSPATGENEKLFF
TRBJ2-2 | TRBD2 | TRBV20-1 | NA | 14 | TGCAGTGCCAGACGGACTAGCGCCCACCGGGAGCTGTTTTTT | CSARRTSAHRELFF
TRBJ2-5 | NA | TRBV10-3 | few | 14 | TGTGCCATCAGTGATTCCGGGACTCCGGGGACCCAGTACTTC | CAISDSGTPGTQYF
TRBJ1-2 | TRBD1 | TRBV7-2 | NA | 17 | TGTGCCAGCAGCTTAGACGGGCCAGGGGGAAGCAGCTATGGCTACACCTTC | CASSLDGPGGSSYGYTF
TRBJ1-6 | TRBD1 | TRBV6-6 | NA | 14 | TGTGCCAGTAGACAGGGGAAATTACATTCACCCCTCCACTTT | CASRQGKLHSPLHF
TRBJ2-3 | NA | TRBV7-2 | many | 15 | TGTGCCAGCAGCTTAGTCGCAGGCGTAGCGGATACGCAGTATTTT | CASSLVAGVADTQYF
TRBJ1-2 | TRBD1 | TRBV7-8 | NA | 14 | TGTGCCAGCAGCTCCGACAGGGGGCACGGTGGCTACACCTTC | CASSSDRGHGGYTF
TRBJ2-1 | NA | TRBV29-1 | few | 14 | TGCAGCGTTGGCGGACTCTCGACCTACAATGAGCAGTTCTTC | CSVGGLSTYNEQFF
TRBJ2-1 | NA | TRBV18 | few | 16 | TGTGCCAGCTCACCGGCTCTTAGCGGCAACTACAATGAGCAGTTCTTC | CASSPALSGNYNEQFF
TRBJ2-3 | TRBD2 | TRBV10-3 | few | 15 | TGTGCCATCAGGGGACTAGCGGGGCCCACAGATACGCAGTATTTT | CAIRGLAGPTDTQYF
TRBJ1-1 | TRBD1 | TRBV29-1 | NA | 15 | TGCAGCGCGATACCGGACAGGCCGACGAACACTGAAGCTTTCTTT | CSAIPDRPTNTEAFF
TRBJ2-1 | TRBD1 | TRBV5-1 | NA | 16 | TGCGCCAGCAGCTCCGTAACAGGGGGCGGCTACAATGAGCAGTTCTTC | CASSSVTGGGYNEQFF
TRBJ2-1 | TRBD1 | TRBV12-5 | NA | 14 | TGTGCTAGTGAGCGCGACAGGGCTTACAATGAGCAGTTCTTC | CASERDRAYNEQFF
TRBJ2-6 | NA | TRBV7-2 | few | 15 | TGTGCCAGCAGCTTTATGAGCTCTGGGGCCAACGTCCTGACTTTC | CASSFMSSGANVLTF
TRBJ1-2 | NA | TRBV20-1 | NA | 12 | TGCAGTGCCCCTGGACGGAACCATGGCTACACCTTC | CSAPGRNHGYTF
TRBJ2-3 | NA | TRBV20-1 | many | 13 | TGCAGTGCTAGAGAGCCCCTCACAGATACGCAGTATTTT | CSAREPLTDTQYF
TRBJ1-5 | NA | TRBV12-3/TRBV12-4 | NA | 15 | TGTGCCAGCAGTCTACGACAGGCGGAAGATCAGCCCCAGCATTTT | CASSLRQAEDQPQHF
TRBJ2-7 | NA | TRBV5-1 | NA | 16 | TGCGCCAGCAGCCCTGACACTAGTGGCTCCTACAATGAGCAGTACTTC | CASSPDTSGSYNEQYF
TRBJ2-1 | TRBD1 | TRBV11-2 | NA | 14 | TGTGCCAGCAGCCCTGTACAGGGGTACAATGAGCAGTTCTTC | CASSPVQGYNEQFF
TRBJ2-3 | TRBD2 | TRBV3-1 | NA | 18 | TGTGCCAGCAGCCAGGCTTTTAGCGGGGGGATAACCACAGATACGCAGTATTTT | CASSQAFSGGITTDTQYF
TRBJ2-1 | NA | TRBV15 | NA | 13 | TGTGCCACCAGCAGAGGGAACTACAATGAGCAGTTCTTC | CATSRGNYNEQFF
TRBJ2-1 | NA | TRBV13 | few | 16 | TGTGCCAGCAGTAGCGCCATGGCGGGAACCTACAATGAGCAGTTCTTC | CASSSAMAGTYNEQFF
TRBJ2-7 | NA | TRBV25-1 | few | 16 | TGTGCCAGCAGTGATCCCCGGGCCCTGAGCTCCTACGAGCAGTACTTC | CASSDPRALSSYEQYF
TRBJ2-5 | NA | TRBV24-1 | NA | 14 | TGTGCCACCAGTGACAGCTGGCGGGGAGAGACCCAGTACTTC | CATSDSWRGETQYF